One and the same sample provided the 9 T cell receptor beta chains below, sequenced in a study of OX40 agonist ivuxolimab in advanced cancers. Clones were sequenced by immunoSEQ multiplex PCR, and TCRdb holds only the in-frame ones, with some missing. The table includes around 72,000 clones, 80% to 90% detected once. The source material was CD4+ or CD8+ T cells sorted from blood, sampled in a trial of the OX40 agonist ivuxolimab. These receptors came from an adult with an advanced solid tumor such as melanoma, head and neck, liver or kidney cancer.

As DNA, the CDR3 is TGTGCCAGCAGAGGACAGCCTCCCTACGAGCAGTACTTC. Translation: CASRGQPPYEQYF. The chain couples TRBV6-5 to TRBJ2-7, with D maybe TRBD1 (6 bases). CDR1 and CDR2 from the germline V gene are MNHEY and SVGAGI. V dropped 6 bases and J dropped 2 bases, with 11 bases sitting between them. The CDR3 covers 13 residues.

This rearrangement joins TRBV2 to TRBJ2-7, with a weak D call TRBD2 (6 bases). The CDR3 has 15 residues. V dropped 3 bases and J dropped 4 bases, with 16 bases sitting between them. Germline loops: CDR1 SNHLY, CDR2 FYNNEI. CDR3 sequence reads: CASSEDYVALYEQYF. The CDR3 DNA reads TGTGCCAGCAGTGAGGACTACGTCGCCCTTTACGAGCAGTACTTC.

The V and J genes are TRBV27 and TRBJ2-3; 9 bases align to TRBD2. CDR1 is MNHEY, CDR2 SMNVEV, per germline (reference sequence). The CDR3 has 15 residues. J lost 5 bases, V lost 8 bases, and 11 bases had no gene match. The DNA for the CDR3 is TGTGCCAGCTCGGGGGGTAGCGGGAGAGGAGATACGCAGTATTTT. It encodes CASSGGSGRGDTQYF.

V and J are TRBV6-1 and TRBJ2-2, with no clear D. Trimming took off 3 bases at V and 2 bases at J, with 4 bases between the two ends. CDR1 and CDR2 (germline): MNHNS, SASEGT. CDR3 length: 13 amino acids. For the CDR3, the DNA is TGTGCCAGCAGTGACCCAAACACCGGGGAGCTGTTTTTT. This gives the protein CASSDPNTGELFF.

The V and J genes are TRBV29-1 and TRBJ2-3; 7 positions agree with TRBD2. Germline values: CDR1 SQVTM, CDR2 ANQGSEA. CDR3 length: 13 residues. With V trimmed by 7 bases and J by 4 bases, 8 bases remained unmatched. CDR3 DNA: TGCAGCGACCGCTCACGGGGGGCAGATACGCAGTATTTT. It yields the protein CSDRSRGADTQYF.

This sequence joins TRBV9 and TRBJ2-7, with 10 bases that match TRBD2. The trim removed 0 bases at V and 4 bases at J, leaving 4 bases unmatched. The germline CDR1 and CDR2 sequences are SGDLS and YYNGEE. This CDR3 contains 15 residues. The CDR3 sequence: CASSVGLAGEYEQYF. Here the CDR3 DNA reads TGTGCCAGCAGCGTAGGGCTAGCGGGAGAGTACGAGCAGTACTTC.

The chain has TRBV7-9 and TRBJ2-7; D unclear. The CDR3 is 13 amino acids. From germline, CDR1 is SEHNR and CDR2 FQNEAQ (reference sequence). V was cut by 7 bases and J by 0 bases, with 10 bases left in between. CDR3 DNA sequence: TGTGCCAGCACCCGGGCCCCCTCCTACGAGCAGTACTTC. This gives the protein CASTRAPSYEQYF.

The V and J genes are TRBV7-8 and TRBJ1-5, with D unclear. CDR3 length equals 17 residues. V shed 1 base and J shed 0 bases, with 13 bases lying between them. In germline, CDR1 is SGHVS, CDR2 FQNEAQ. In DNA form, the CDR3 reads TGTGCCAGCAGCTTAGGGGAAGGGTCGTATAGCAATCAGCCCCAGCATTTT. Protein sequence: CASSLGEGSYSNQPQHF.

The chain uses TRBV27 and TRBJ1-5, with D uncertain. CDR1 is MNHEY and CDR2 is SMNVEV in the germline V gene (reference sequence). V lost 4 bases and J lost 0, with 7 bases in between. CDR3 length: 14 residues. The CDR3 here is CASSWTYSNQPQHF. The CDR3 DNA sequence: TGTGCCAGCAGTTGGACTTATAGCAATCAGCCCCAGCATTTT.